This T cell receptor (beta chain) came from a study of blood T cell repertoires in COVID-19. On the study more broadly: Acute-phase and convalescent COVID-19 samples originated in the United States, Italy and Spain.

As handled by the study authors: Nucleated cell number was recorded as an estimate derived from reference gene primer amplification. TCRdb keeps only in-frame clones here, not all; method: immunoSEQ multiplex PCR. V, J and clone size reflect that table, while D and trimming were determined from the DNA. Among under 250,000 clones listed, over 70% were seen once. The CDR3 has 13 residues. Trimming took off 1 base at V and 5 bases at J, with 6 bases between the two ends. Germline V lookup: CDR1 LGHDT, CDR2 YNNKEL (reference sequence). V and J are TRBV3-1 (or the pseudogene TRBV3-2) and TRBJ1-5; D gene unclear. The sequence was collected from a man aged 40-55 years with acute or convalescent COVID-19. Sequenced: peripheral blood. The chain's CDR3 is CASSQAADQPQHF. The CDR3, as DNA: TGTGCCAGCAGCCAAGCGGCGGATCAGCCCCAGCATTTT.